The next 11 T cell receptor beta chains were all read from a single sample in a study of OX40 agonist ivuxolimab in advanced cancers. The repertoire was sequenced with immunoSEQ multiplex PCR; TCRdb's copy has only in-frame clones and lacks some. The sample yields 37,000 or so clones, almost 80% seen once. The sequencing used CD4+ or CD8+ T cells sorted from blood, collected in a trial of the OX40 agonist ivuxolimab. All receptors come from an adult with an advanced solid tumor such as melanoma, head and neck, liver or kidney cancer.

The chain uses TRBV19 and TRBJ1-2, with TRBD1 identical over 7 bases. Germline CDR1 is LNHDA and CDR2 is SQIVND (reference sequence). The CDR3 has 13 amino acids. V was clipped by 6 bases and J by 4 bases; unmatched bases: 5. The CDR3 spells CASSLDRFYGYTF. The CDR3 nucleotides read TGTGCCAGTAGCCTGGACAGGTTCTATGGCTACACCTTC.

For this clone: The junction and the germline gene differ at one end; a read error may be behind it. The V gene is TRBV6-5, the J gene TRBJ2-5, with 8 bases matching TRBD1. Germline V gene sequence: CDR1 MNHEY, CDR2 SVGAGI. CDR3 length: 15 residues. The DNA of the CDR3 is TGTGCCATCAGTGCCGGGACAGGTCAGTGGGAGACCCAGTACTTC. This translates into CAISAGTGQWETQYF.

This clone came up a few times. The V gene is TRBV4-1, the J gene TRBJ1-2; 8 bases are shared with TRBD1. V was pared by 0 bases and J by 6 bases, with 6 bases of the junction left unmatched. The germline V gene has CDR1 MGHRA and CDR2 YSYEKL. CDR3 length equals 15 residues. The chain's CDR3 is CASSQDDRGVDGYTF. Written as DNA, the CDR3 is TGCGCCAGCAGCCAAGACGACAGGGGAGTGGATGGCTACACCTTC.

This sequence joins TRBV19 and TRBJ1-1; 8 bases line up with TRBD1. This CDR3 is 12 amino acids long. V was pared by 3 bases and J by 8 bases, with 2 bases of the junction left unmatched. The germline V gene has CDR1 LNHDA and CDR2 SQIVND (reference sequence). CDR3 sequence (DNA): TGTGCCAGTAGTATTGGGGACAGGGAAGCTTTCTTT. Translating it yields CASSIGDREAFF.

The V call is TRBV1, the J call TRBJ2-6. TRBV1 is assigned pseudogene status. The CDR3 has 17 residues. Here the CDR3 reads CTSSTLCAQSRANVLTF. DNA of the CDR3: TGCACCAGCAGCACTCTGTGTGCACAAAGTCGGGCCAACGTCCTGACTTTC.

This sequence joins TRBV7-8 and TRBJ2-1, with 13 bases aligning to TRBD2. CDR1 SGHVS and CDR2 FQNEAQ come from the germline V gene. The CDR3 is 15 residues long. V shed 5 bases, J shed 4 bases, and the junction held 2 bases outside the gene matches. CDR3 sequence: CASSRTSGGYNEQFF. In nucleotides, the CDR3 is TGTGCCAGCAGCCGGACTAGCGGGGGATACAATGAGCAGTTCTTC.

This clone was picked up one time. J is TRBJ1-2 and V is TRBV7-9; 7 nucleotides align to TRBD1. V trimming: 8 bases; J trimming: 1 base; junction bases outside the gene matches: 4. Germline V CDR1 and CDR2: SEHNR, FQNEAQ (reference sequence). This CDR3 has 13 amino acids. CDR3 in DNA: TGTGCCAGCGATGGGGACAGTAACTATGGCTACACCTTC. This encodes CASDGDSNYGYTF. The variable domain in full, completed from reference TRBV7-9 and TRBJ1-2, reads DTGVSQNPRHKITKRGQNVTFRCDPISEHNRLYWYRQTLGQGPEFLTYFQNEAQLEKSRLLSDRFSAERPKGSFSTLEIQRTEQGDSAMYLCASDGDSNYGYTFGSGTRLTVV.

This chain joins TRBV19 and TRBJ2-4, with a weak D call TRBD2 (6 bases). Deletions cut 6 bases from V and 5 bases from J, with 17 bases between. Germline values: CDR1 LNHDA, CDR2 SQIVND (reference sequence). This CDR3 comprises 15 residues. The CDR3 DNA follows: TGTGCCAGTAGCCATACGCGGGACGGCGAAAACATTCAGTACTTC. Translation: CASSHTRDGENIQYF.

The CDR3 loop is CAISDQGGGQETQYF. Written as DNA, the CDR3 is TGTGCCATCAGTGACCAAGGGGGAGGGCAAGAGACCCAGTACTTC. J is TRBJ2-5 and V is TRBV10-3, with D perhaps TRBD2 (7 bases). The CDR3 contains 15 residues. Looked up from germline, CDR1 is ENHRY and CDR2 is SYGVKD. V lost 3 bases, J lost 2 bases, and 13 bases lay in between.

CDR3 protein: CASSGARYEQYF. CDR3 DNA sequence: TGCGCCAGCAGCGGAGCTCGGTACGAGCAGTACTTC. V usage is TRBV5-1 and J usage is TRBJ2-7; D unresolved. Germline loops: CDR1 SGHRS, CDR2 YFSETQ. V lost 4 bases and J 4 bases, leaving 9 bases between the germline ends. The CDR3 is made up of 12 amino acids.

This chain uses TRBV7-6 with TRBJ1-2, with 8 bases aligning to TRBD1. The germline CDR1 and CDR2 sequences are SGHVS and FNYEAQ. Trimming at V came to 5 bases and at J to 6 bases, leaving 11 bases not matched to a gene. The length of the CDR3 is 15 residues. CDR3 DNA sequence: TGTGCCAGCAGCCTACAGGACAGGGCCTTTCATGGCTACACCTTC. It is translated as CASSLQDRAFHGYTF.